The 21 T cell receptor beta chains below come from one sample, sequenced in a study of identical twins. TCRdb reprocessed the 5' RACE reads via MiXCR and lists one record per CDR3 protein. The sample shows roughly 540,000 distinct CDR3 sequences, roughly 21% of them seen only once. Separately, the same data were catalogued under a study of T cells expressing NK-cell markers.

Sequencing was performed on CD4+ T cells sorted from blood. All receptors derive from a woman under 30 in good health.

This clonotype has more than one count but fewer than ten. This chain links TRBV7-8 with TRBJ1-5; 7 nucleotides line up with TRBD1. The V gene end was trimmed by 5 bases and the J gene end by 5 bases; junction bases not matched to a gene: 9. Germline loops: CDR1 SGHVS, CDR2 FQNEAQ. The CDR3 extends over 15 amino acids. The CDR3 DNA follows: TGTGCCAGCAGCCCAACCAGGGGGGCCCATCAGCCCCAGCATTTT. It codes for CASSPTRGAHQPQHF.

The table lists this clonotype with a few counts. The V gene is TRBV20-1, the J gene TRBJ1-6, with 10 bases fitting TRBD1. Germline loops: CDR1 DFQATT, CDR2 SNEGSKA (reference sequence). Germline trimming cut 6 bases from V and 8 bases from J; bases unmatched to any gene: 4. The CDR3 consists of 13 residues. For the CDR3, the DNA is TGCAGTGCGCCCGGGACAGGGGATTCACCCCTCCACTTT. This codes for CSAPGTGDSPLHF.

V gene TRBV5-1 combines with J gene TRBJ1-1; TRBD1 might be the D (5 bases). Trimming stripped 3 bases from V and 5 bases from J, with 20 bases between. Looked up from germline, CDR1 is SGHRS and CDR2 is YFSETQ. CDR3 length: 16 amino acids. The CDR3 DNA is TGCGCCAGCAGCTGGACATCCCTGGGGCCAGCGACTGAAGCTTTCTTT. This sequence encodes CASSWTSLGPATEAFF.

As regards this clonotype: Compared with germline, one end of the junction differs, possibly owing to a read error. The rearrangement uses TRBV20-1 and TRBJ2-1, with 7 bases fitting TRBD2. This CDR3 is built from 12 residues. The germline V gene encodes CDR1 DFQATT and CDR2 SNEGSKA (reference sequence). This CDR3 reads CSATGGGDEQLF. The CDR3 bases are TGCAGTGCCACGGGGGGAGGGGACGAGCAGCTCTTC.

The CDR3 DNA follows: TGTGCCAGCAGCTCGAACACCCGCTCTGGGGCCAACGTCCTGACTTTC. Its translation is CASSSNTRSGANVLTF. The chain carries TRBV7-3 and TRBJ2-6; D remains unclear. In germline, CDR1 is SGHTA, CDR2 FQGTGA. The CDR3 length is 16 residues. Trimming removed 4 bases from V and 0 bases from J, with 10 bases in between. Supplemented by reference TRBV7-3 and TRBJ2-6, the full variable domain reads GAGVSQTPSNKVTEKGKYVELRCDPISGHTALYWYRQSLGQGPEFLIYFQGTGAADDSGLPNDRFFAVRPEGSVSTLKIQRTERGDSAVYLCASSSNTRSGANVLTFGAGSRLTVL.

This clonotype was counted only a few times. The rearrangement joins TRBV18 to TRBJ2-1; the match to TRBD2 covers 7 bases. Looked up from germline, CDR1 is KGHSH and CDR2 is LQKENI. CDR3 length equals 13 residues. V was clipped by 3 bases and J by 10 bases; unmatched bases: 6. The CDR3 nucleotides are TGTGCCAGCTCACCTCCTTGGGAGGGCGAGCAGTTCTTC. This codes for CASSPPWEGEQFF.

Only a few counts were recorded for this clonotype. The gene calls are TRBV12-3 or TRBV12-4 and TRBJ1-1; D remains ambiguous. V lost 6 bases, J lost 1 base, and 12 bases lay in between. The CDR3 runs to 14 residues. The CDR3 spells CASRLTTANTEAFF. CDR3 sequence (DNA): TGTGCCAGCAGACTTACTACAGCGAACACTGAAGCTTTCTTT.

V is TRBV11-3 and J is TRBJ2-5; TRBD2 matches 9 bases. The length of the CDR3 is 17 residues. CDR1 and CDR2 (germline): SGHNT, YENEEA. Trimming cost V 3 bases and J 1 base; bases outside gene matches: 9. The CDR3 DNA reads TGTGCCAGCAGCTTCCCCCAGATAGCGGGGGTCCAAGAGACCCAGTACTTC. Its protein product is CASSFPQIAGVQETQYF.

This clonotype was seen only a few times. This chain connects TRBV20-1 to TRBJ2-4; possible D gene TRBD2, 6 bases. Per the germline V gene, CDR1 is DFQATT and CDR2 is SNEGSKA (reference sequence). This CDR3 region has 12 residues. The V end was cut by 8 bases, the J end by 4 bases, with 12 bases between. The CDR3 here is CSTPSVKNIQYF. CDR3 coding DNA: TGCAGTACCCCTAGCGTAAAAAACATTCAGTACTTC.

The chain has TRBV6-1 and TRBJ2-1, with D possibly being TRBD2 (6 bases). Germline-derived CDR1 and CDR2 are MNHNS and SASEGT. CDR3 size: 14 residues. The V gene lost 6 bases and the J gene lost 3 bases, with 12 bases spanning the gap. The CDR3 DNA is TGTGCCAGCAGCCAGCGGGTACACTACAATGAGCAGTTCTTC. It specifies CASSQRVHYNEQFF.

A few counts support this clonotype. The chain carries TRBV20-1 and TRBJ2-3; D remains ambiguous. Germline lookup yields CDR1 DFQATT and CDR2 SNEGSKA (reference sequence). This CDR3 has 14 amino acids. Trimming shortened V by 5 bases and J by 1 base, and 13 bases separated the two germline ends. CDR3 bases: TGCAGTGCTCCCGGGTGGATGGGCACAGATACGCAGTATTTT. Its translation: CSAPGWMGTDTQYF.

The rearrangement links TRBV20-1 to TRBJ1-1; perhaps TRBD1 as D (6 bases). Per the germline V gene, CDR1 is DFQATT and CDR2 is SNEGSKA (reference sequence). The CDR3 has 16 amino acids. The V end was cut by 0 bases, the J end by 1 base, with 15 bases between. Here the CDR3 reads CSARDAPTGWNTEAFF. In nucleotides, the CDR3 is TGCAGTGCTAGAGATGCCCCGACAGGTTGGAACACTGAAGCTTTCTTT.

V gene TRBV7-9 combines with J gene TRBJ2-3; D is undetermined. The CDR3 runs 13 residues. Trimming left V 1 base short and J 5 bases short, with 7 bases between. CDR1 and CDR2 from the germline V gene are SEHNR and FQNEAQ (reference sequence). The DNA of the CDR3 is TGTGCCAGCAGCTTAGGAGAATTAGATACGCAGTATTTT. This translates into CASSLGELDTQYF.

This chain uses TRBV12-3 or TRBV12-4 with TRBJ1-6; 8 nucleotides agree with TRBD1. The CDR3 is made up of 16 amino acids. Germline trimming cut 5 bases from V and 5 bases from J; bases unmatched to any gene: 8. In DNA form, the CDR3 reads TGTGCCAGCAGTCTAATTAGACAGGGGAATAATTCACCCCTCCACTTT. This encodes CASSLIRQGNNSPLHF.

The rearrangement links TRBV5-6 to TRBJ2-7, with a weak D call TRBD1 (5 bases). Trimming pared 0 bases from V and 6 bases from J, leaving 10 bases between. The germline V gene encodes CDR1 SGHDT and CDR2 YYEEEE. There are 13 residues in the CDR3. The CDR3 sequence is CASSLDPRAEQYF. The CDR3 DNA reads TGTGCCAGCAGCTTGGATCCCAGGGCCGAGCAGTACTTC. Variable domain in full (rest from reference TRBV5-6 and TRBJ2-7): DAGVTQSPTHLIKTRGQQVTLRCSPKSGHDTVSWYQQALGQGPQFIFQYYEEEERQRGNFPDRFSGHQFPNYSSELNVNALLLGDSALYLCASSLDPRAEQYFGPGTRLTVT.

This rearrangement joins TRBV5-1 to TRBJ2-2, with unresolved D. Trimming left V 7 bases short and J 6 bases short, with 13 bases between. Looked up from germline, CDR1 is SGHRS and CDR2 is YFSETQ. CDR3 size: 13 residues. The CDR3 sequence: CASGEGYAGELFF. For the CDR3, the DNA is TGCGCCAGCGGGGAAGGTTACGCCGGGGAGCTGTTTTTT.

The chain has TRBV23-1 and TRBJ1-5, with 7 bases aligning to TRBD1. TRBV23-1 carries the ORF label, with uncertain function. The CDR3 is 14 amino acids. Here the CDR3 reads CGSRQRGRNQPQHF. The CDR3 nucleotides are TGCGGGTCGCGCCAGAGGGGGCGAAATCAGCCCCAGCATTTT.

This clonotype has a count of ten or more. The chain couples TRBV29-1 to TRBJ1-2; the D gene is possibly TRBD1 (6 bases). The V gene lost 8 bases and the J gene lost 8 bases, with 15 bases spanning the gap. This CDR3 has 11 amino acids. Germline CDR1 SQVTM, CDR2 ANQGSEA. DNA of the CDR3: TGCAGCACCTCGAGCGGGGGCGGCTACACCTTC. It yields the protein CSTSSGGGYTF.

The J gene is TRBJ2-7, the V gene TRBV20-1; TRBD2 agrees at 13 bases. This CDR3 is 16 amino acids long. V was clipped by 5 bases and J by 0 bases; unmatched bases: 7. From germline, CDR1 is DFQATT and CDR2 SNEGSKA (reference sequence). CDR3 nucleotides: TGCAGTGCTGGGGGACTAGCGGGAAAGAGCTCCTACGAGCAGTACTTC. Its protein product is CSAGGLAGKSSYEQYF.

The V call is TRBV5-8, the J call TRBJ1-6, with 7 bases that match TRBD1. The CDR3 is made up of 15 amino acids. V was pared by 5 bases and J by 7 bases, with 9 bases of the junction left unmatched. The germline gives CDR1 SGHTS, CDR2 YDEGEE. CDR3 protein: CASRPPTGNNSPLHF. The CDR3 DNA is TGTGCCAGCAGACCTCCGACAGGGAACAATTCACCCCTCCACTTT.

This clonotype was counted between two and nine times. The chain uses TRBV10-3 and TRBJ2-3; D is uncertain. Germline-derived CDR1 and CDR2 are ENHRY and SYGVKD. Trimming left V 8 bases short and J 0 bases short, with 3 bases between. This CDR3 spans 11 amino acids. The CDR3: CAIQSTDTQYF. The CDR3, as DNA: TGTGCCATCCAGAGCACAGATACGCAGTATTTT.